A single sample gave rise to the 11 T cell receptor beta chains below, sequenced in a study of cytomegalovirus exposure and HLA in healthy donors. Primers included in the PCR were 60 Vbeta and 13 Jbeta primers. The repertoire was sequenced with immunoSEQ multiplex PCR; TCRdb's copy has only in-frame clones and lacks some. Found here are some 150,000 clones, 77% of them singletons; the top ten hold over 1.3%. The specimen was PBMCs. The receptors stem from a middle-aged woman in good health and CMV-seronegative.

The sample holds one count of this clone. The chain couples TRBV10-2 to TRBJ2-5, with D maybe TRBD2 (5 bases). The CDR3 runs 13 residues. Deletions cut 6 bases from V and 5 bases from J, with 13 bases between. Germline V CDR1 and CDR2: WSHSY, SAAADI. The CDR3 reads CASSATSAETQYF. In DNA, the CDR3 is TGCGCCAGCAGCGCTACTAGTGCGGAGACCCAGTACTTC.

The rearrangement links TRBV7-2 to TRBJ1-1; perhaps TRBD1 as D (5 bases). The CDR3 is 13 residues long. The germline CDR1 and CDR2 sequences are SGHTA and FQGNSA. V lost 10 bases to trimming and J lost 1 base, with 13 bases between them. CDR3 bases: TGTGCCACGAAGGGACTGACGAACACTGAAGCTTTCTTT. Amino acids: CATKGLTNTEAFF.

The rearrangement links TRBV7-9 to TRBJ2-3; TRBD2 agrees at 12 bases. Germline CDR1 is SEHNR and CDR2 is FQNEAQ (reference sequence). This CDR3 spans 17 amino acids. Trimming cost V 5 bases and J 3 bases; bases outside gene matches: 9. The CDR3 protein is CASSKVTSGGWTDTQYF. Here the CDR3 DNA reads TGTGCCAGCAGCAAAGTGACTAGCGGGGGATGGACAGATACGCAGTATTTT.

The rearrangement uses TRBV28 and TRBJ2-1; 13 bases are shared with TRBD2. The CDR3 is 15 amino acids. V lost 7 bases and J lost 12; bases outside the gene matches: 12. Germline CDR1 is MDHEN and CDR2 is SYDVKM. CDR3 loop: CASNPPKTSGGVQFF. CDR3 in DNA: TGTGCCAGCAACCCCCCCAAAACTAGCGGGGGGGTGCAGTTCTTC.

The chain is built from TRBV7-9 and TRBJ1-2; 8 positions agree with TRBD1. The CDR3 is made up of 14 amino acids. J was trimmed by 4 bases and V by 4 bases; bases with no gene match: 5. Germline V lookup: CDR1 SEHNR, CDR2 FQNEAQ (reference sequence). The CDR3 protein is CASSSVGQAYGYTF. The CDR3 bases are TGTGCCAGCAGCTCGGTGGGACAGGCCTATGGCTACACCTTC.

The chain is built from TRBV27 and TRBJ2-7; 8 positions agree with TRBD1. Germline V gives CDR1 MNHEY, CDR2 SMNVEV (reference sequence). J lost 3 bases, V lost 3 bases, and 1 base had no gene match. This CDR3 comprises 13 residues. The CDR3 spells CASSFRGRYEQYF. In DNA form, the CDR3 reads TGTGCCAGCAGTTTCAGGGGGCGCTACGAGCAGTACTTC.

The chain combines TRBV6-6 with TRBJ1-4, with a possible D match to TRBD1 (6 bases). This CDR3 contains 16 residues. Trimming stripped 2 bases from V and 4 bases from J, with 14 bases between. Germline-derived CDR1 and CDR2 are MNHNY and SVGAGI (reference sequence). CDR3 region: CASSYPNQGHNEKLFF. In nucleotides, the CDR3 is TGTGCCAGCAGTTACCCGAACCAGGGGCATAATGAAAAACTGTTTTTT.

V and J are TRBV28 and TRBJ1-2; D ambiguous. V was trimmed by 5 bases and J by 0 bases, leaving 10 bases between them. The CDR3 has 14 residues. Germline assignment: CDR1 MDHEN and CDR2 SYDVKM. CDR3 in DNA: TGTGCCAGCAGTGATAACCCAGCTAACTATGGCTACACCTTC. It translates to CASSDNPANYGYTF.

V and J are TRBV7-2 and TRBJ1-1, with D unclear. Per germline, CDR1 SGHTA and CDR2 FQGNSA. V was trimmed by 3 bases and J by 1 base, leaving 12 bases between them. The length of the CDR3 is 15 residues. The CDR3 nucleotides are TGTGCCAGCAGCTTCTCCGGGAATAAGAACACTGAAGCTTTCTTT. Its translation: CASSFSGNKNTEAFF. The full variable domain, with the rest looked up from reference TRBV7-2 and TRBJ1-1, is GAGVSQSPSNKVTEKGKDVELRCDPISGHTALYWYRQSLGQGLEFLIYFQGNSAPDKSGLPSDRFSAERTGGSVSTLTIQRTQQEDSAVYLCASSFSGNKNTEAFFGQGTRLTVV.

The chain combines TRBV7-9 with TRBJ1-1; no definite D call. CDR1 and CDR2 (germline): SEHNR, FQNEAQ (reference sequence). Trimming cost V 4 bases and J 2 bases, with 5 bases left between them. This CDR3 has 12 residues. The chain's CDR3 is CASSYSNTEAFF. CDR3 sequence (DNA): TGTGCCAGCAGCTACTCTAACACTGAAGCTTTCTTT.

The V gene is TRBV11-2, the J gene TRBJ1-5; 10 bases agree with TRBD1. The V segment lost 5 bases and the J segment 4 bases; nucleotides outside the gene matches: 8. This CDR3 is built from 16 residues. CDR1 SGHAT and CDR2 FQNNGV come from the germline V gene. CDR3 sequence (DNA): TGTGCCAGCAGCGCCGTCAGGGACAGGGGTAATCAGCCCCAGCATTTT. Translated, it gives CASSAVRDRGNQPQHF.